A selection of T cell receptor beta chains follows, all from one sample in a study of cytomegalovirus exposure and HLA in healthy donors. Clones were read by immunoSEQ multiplex PCR, and TCRdb kept only the in-frame ones, dropping some. Altogether around 69,000 clones are present, 96% being singletons, with the ten largest covering roughly 5%. Sequenced material: PBMCs. The receptors shown here come from a woman younger than 30 in good health and CMV-seropositive. Both conserved end residues are part of each CDR3. D genes are given only for firm matches. Only part of the rows carry a size: once, few, many, or a class if the clone is expanded.

v_gene,j_gene,d_gene,abundance,CDR3nt,CDR3aa
TRBV5-1,TRBJ2-3,TRBD2,NA,TGCGCCAGCAGCTTGGGACTAGCTATAGATACGCAGTATTTT,CASSLGLAIDTQYF
TRBV28,TRBJ2-4,NA,NA,TGTGCCAGCAGTTTAGACTCACAAAACATTCAGTACTTC,CASSLDSQNIQYF
TRBV11-2,TRBJ2-7,NA,NA,TGTGCCAGCAGCACTGACAGCTACGAGCAGTACTTC,CASSTDSYEQYF
TRBV6-6,TRBJ2-7,TRBD2,NA,TGTGCCAGCAGTTTTAGGACTAGCGGGAGTTTCAACGAGCAGTACTTC,CASSFRTSGSFNEQYF
TRBV7-2,TRBJ2-1,NA,NA,TGTGCCAGCAGCTTAATCCCCTCCTCCTACAATGAGCAGTTCTTC,CASSLIPSSYNEQFF
TRBV7-3,TRBJ2-3,TRBD2,NA,TGTGCCAGCAGCTCTGGACTAGCGGGAGGGCCGTGGAGGAATACGCAGTATTTT,CASSSGLAGGPWRNTQYF
TRBV12-5,TRBJ1-2,TRBD1,NA,TGTGCTAGTGGTTTGCCCGTGGGACAGGGGATAGGTAACTATGGCTACACCTTC,CASGLPVGQGIGNYGYTF
TRBV19,TRBJ2-1,TRBD2,NA,TGTGCCAGTAGTCAACCGCTAGCGGCTAATGAGCAGTTCTTC,CASSQPLAANEQFF
TRBV5-4,TRBJ2-1,NA,NA,TGTGCCAGCAGCTTTATGACGGGGATCAATGAGCAGTTCTTC,CASSFMTGINEQFF
TRBV14,TRBJ1-1,NA,once,TGTGCCAGCAGCCAAGATTGGGGCGAGGTGAACACTGAAGCTTTCTTT,CASSQDWGEVNTEAFF
TRBV10-3,TRBJ2-1,TRBD1,NA,TGTGCCATCAGTGAGTCTTATAGGACAGGCTCCTACAATGAGCAGTTCTTC,CAISESYRTGSYNEQFF
TRBV7-9,TRBJ1-5,TRBD1,NA,TGTGCCAGCAGCCTAGGACAGGGTCATAGCAATCAGCCCCAGCATTTT,CASSLGQGHSNQPQHF
TRBV5-1,TRBJ1-2,TRBD1,NA,TGCGCCAGCAGCTTGGCCATAGGGCCGGACAGGGACGCCTATGGCTACACCTTC,CASSLAIGPDRDAYGYTF
TRBV7-9,TRBJ2-1,TRBD2,NA,TGTGCCAGCAGCTTAGGGCTAGCGGGAGTCGGTGAGCAGTTCTTC,CASSLGLAGVGEQFF
TRBV14,TRBJ2-3,NA,NA,TGTGCCAGCAGCCAAGATCTGGCATTACAAACAGATACGCAGTATTTT,CASSQDLALQTDTQYF
TRBV5-4,TRBJ2-3,NA,NA,TGTGCCAGCAGCCCGTCGGGTAGTAGGAGCACAGATACGCAGTATTTT,CASSPSGSRSTDTQYF
TRBV18,TRBJ2-3,TRBD1,NA,TGTGCCAGCTCATCGACAGGGGGCCGCACAGATACGCAGTATTTT,CASSSTGGRTDTQYF
TRBV28,TRBJ2-5,NA,NA,TGTGCCAGCTCCCTGGGCGTGACCCAGTACTTC,CASSLGVTQYF
TRBV28,TRBJ1-2,TRBD1,NA,TGTGCCAGCAGGTCCGTGGGGGCAGGGGGCTTGGGTCGCTATGGCTACACCTTC,CASRSVGAGGLGRYGYTF
TRBV14,TRBJ2-7,NA,NA,TGTGCCAGCAGCCACCAGGGGAACGAGCAGTACTTC,CASSHQGNEQYF
TRBV11-3,TRBJ2-7,NA,NA,TGTGCCAGCAGCTTAGCGAGGGGAGGTCGGGAGCAGTACTTC,CASSLARGGREQYF
TRBV27,TRBJ2-1,TRBD2,NA,TGTGCCAGCAGTTTATCTCTAGCGGGTCTATACAATGAGCAGTTCTTC,CASSLSLAGLYNEQFF
TRBV27,TRBJ2-1,TRBD2,NA,TGTGCCAGCAGTTTTATGGGACTAGTGAGCAATGAGCAGTTCTTC,CASSFMGLVSNEQFF
TRBV25-1,TRBJ1-2,NA,NA,TGTGCCAGCAGTGATGTCAGGGGTGGCTACACCTTC,CASSDVRGGYTF
TRBV7-9,TRBJ1-3,TRBD1,NA,TGTGCCAGCAGCCCCGGGACAGTTGGAAACACCATATATTTT,CASSPGTVGNTIYF
TRBV7-9,TRBJ2-5,NA,NA,TGTGCCAGCAGCCCGCAAGAGACCCAGTACTTC,CASSPQETQYF
TRBV30,TRBJ1-5,NA,NA,TGTGCCTGGAGTTTGGGGCGGGGCGGTCAGCCCCAGCATTTT,CAWSLGRGGQPQHF
TRBV9,TRBJ2-3,TRBD2,NA,TGTGCCAGCAGCATTAGCGGGAGTGCAGATACGCAGTATTTT,CASSISGSADTQYF
TRBV19,TRBJ2-7,NA,NA,TGTGCCAGTAAACAAAGCGGGACACCAAGTCTTACCCCCCAGTACTTC,CASKQSGTPSLTPQYF
TRBV6-5,TRBJ1-1,NA,NA,TGTGCCAGCAGCACTAAACCAACGGGATTGGGGGAAGCTTTCTTT,CASSTKPTGLGEAFF
TRBV15,TRBJ2-1,NA,NA,TGTGCCACCAGCGGGGGGAAGGGGTATGAGCAGTTCTTC,CATSGGKGYEQFF
TRBV25-1,TRBJ2-1,NA,NA,TGTGCCAGCAGTGAGCGTCTAGCGCGATACAATGAGCAGTTCTTC,CASSERLARYNEQFF
TRBV9,TRBJ2-3,NA,NA,TGTGCCAGCAGCGTAGTGGGAGTGGCAGATACGCAGTATTTT,CASSVVGVADTQYF
TRBV19,TRBJ2-1,NA,NA,TGTGCCAGTAGTATTGTGAGGGAGTGGGGCAATGAGCAGTTCTTC,CASSIVREWGNEQFF
TRBV28,TRBJ1-1,TRBD1,NA,TGTGCCAGCCTAGTGGCGATGGGACAGGCTAACACTGAAGCTTTCTTT,CASLVAMGQANTEAFF
TRBV7-8,TRBJ2-5,NA,NA,TGTGCCAGCAGCTTCCCGACGGGACTGCAAGAGACCCAGTACTTC,CASSFPTGLQETQYF
TRBV6-5,TRBJ2-1,TRBD2,once,TGTGCCAGCAGTTACTCGGAAGCGGGACCCTACAATGAGCAGTTCTTC,CASSYSEAGPYNEQFF
TRBV7-6,TRBJ2-3,TRBD2,NA,TGTGCCAGCAGCTTGGGTGCGGGAGGGCCCGGGACAGATACGCAGTATTTT,CASSLGAGGPGTDTQYF
TRBV4-2,TRBJ2-7,TRBD1,once,TGTGCCAGCAGCCAGGGACAGGGCACCTACGAGCAGTACTTC,CASSQGQGTYEQYF
TRBV7-8,TRBJ2-7,TRBD2,NA,TGTGCCAGCAGCCCTCCCGCGGGGGGCGGGCACGAGCAGTACTTC,CASSPPAGGGHEQYF
TRBV2,TRBJ2-1,NA,NA,TGTGCCAGCAGCTTTAGTAATGAGCAGTTCTTC,CASSFSNEQFF
TRBV4-2,TRBJ2-3,NA,NA,TGTGCCAGCAGCCAAGACTATGGGCTGAACACAGATACGCAGTATTTT,CASSQDYGLNTDTQYF
TRBV29-1,TRBJ1-2,TRBD1,NA,TGCAGCGTACGGACAGGGGAAAACTATGGCTACACCTTC,CSVRTGENYGYTF
TRBV15,TRBJ1-4,NA,NA,TGTGCCACCAGCAGAGAACGACAGCGACTTGGAAAACTGTTTTTT,CATSRERQRLGKLFF
TRBV9,TRBJ1-1,NA,NA,TGTGCCAGCAGCGATACTTCGGGACGGAGGGTCACTGAAGCTTTCTTT,CASSDTSGRRVTEAFF
TRBV7-2,TRBJ2-2,NA,NA,TGTGCCAGCAGCTTTACCGGTTCCGGGGAGCTGTTTTTT,CASSFTGSGELFF
TRBV27,TRBJ2-3,TRBD2,NA,TGTGCCAGCAGTCGCACTAGCGGGAGGGCCGGTGATACGCAGTATTTT,CASSRTSGRAGDTQYF
TRBV29-1,TRBJ2-7,TRBD2,NA,TGCAGCGCCCTTGGACTAGCCAAACCCTACGAGCAGTACTTC,CSALGLAKPYEQYF
TRBV2,TRBJ2-1,TRBD2,NA,TGTGCCAGCAGTGATCATTTTGGGGACATAGCGGGAGCGTCCTACAATGAGCAGTTCTTC,CASSDHFGDIAGASYNEQFF
TRBV2,TRBJ2-2,NA,NA,TGTGCCAGCAGTACTCAGGGGATAGGGGAGCTGTTTTTT,CASSTQGIGELFF
TRBV6-5,TRBJ2-3,NA,NA,TGTGCCAGCGGTCCGGAGGATACGCAGTATTTT,CASGPEDTQYF
TRBV27,TRBJ2-7,NA,NA,TGTGCCAGCAGCCCGGACAGCACCTCCACCTACGAGCAGTACTTC,CASSPDSTSTYEQYF
TRBV5-6,TRBJ2-7,NA,few,TGTGCCAGCAGCTCGAACTATCGTAGCGACGAGCAGTACTTC,CASSSNYRSDEQYF
TRBV19,TRBJ2-1,TRBD2,NA,TGTGCCAGTAGTATCTTTGGCGGGAGCGGGGGTTTCAATGAGCAGTTCTTC,CASSIFGGSGGFNEQFF
TRBV10-3,TRBJ2-7,TRBD1,NA,TGTGCCATCAGCCGGGACAGGGAATACGAGCAGTACTTC,CAISRDREYEQYF
TRBV29-1,TRBJ2-1,TRBD2,NA,TGCAGCGTCGGGACTAGCGGGAGGATTGAGCAGTTCTTC,CSVGTSGRIEQFF
TRBV11-3,TRBJ2-7,NA,NA,TGTGCCAGCAGCTCCGGCATAGCCAGTTTAACCTACGAGCAGTACTTC,CASSSGIASLTYEQYF
TRBV30,TRBJ2-1,TRBD2,NA,TGTGCCTGGCGGAGACGAACGGGACTAGCGGGTTCCAATGAGCAGTTCTTC,CAWRRRTGLAGSNEQFF